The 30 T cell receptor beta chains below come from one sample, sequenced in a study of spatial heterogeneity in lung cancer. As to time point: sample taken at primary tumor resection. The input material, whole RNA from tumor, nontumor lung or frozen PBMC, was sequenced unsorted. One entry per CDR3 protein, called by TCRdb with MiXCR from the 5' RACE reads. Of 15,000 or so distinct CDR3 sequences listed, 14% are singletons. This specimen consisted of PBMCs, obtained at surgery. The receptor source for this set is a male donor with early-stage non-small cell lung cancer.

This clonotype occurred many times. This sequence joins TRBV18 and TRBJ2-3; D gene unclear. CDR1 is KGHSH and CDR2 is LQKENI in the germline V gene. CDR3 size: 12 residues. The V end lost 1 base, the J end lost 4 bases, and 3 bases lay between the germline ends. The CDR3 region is CASSPQSDTQYF. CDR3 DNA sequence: TGTGCCAGCTCACCACAATCAGATACGCAGTATTTT.

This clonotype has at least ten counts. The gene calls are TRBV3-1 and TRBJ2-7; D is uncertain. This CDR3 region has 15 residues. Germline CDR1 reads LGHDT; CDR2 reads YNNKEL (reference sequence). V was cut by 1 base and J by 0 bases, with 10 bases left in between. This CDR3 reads CASSQGTVSSYEQYF. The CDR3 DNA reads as TGTGCCAGCAGCCAAGGGACGGTGAGCTCCTACGAGCAGTACTTC.

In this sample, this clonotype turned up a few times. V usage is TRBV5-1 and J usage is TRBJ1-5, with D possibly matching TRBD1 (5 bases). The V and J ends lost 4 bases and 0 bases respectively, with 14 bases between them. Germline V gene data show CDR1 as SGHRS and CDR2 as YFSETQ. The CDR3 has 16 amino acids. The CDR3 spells CASSRDGRHSNQPQHF. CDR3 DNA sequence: TGCGCCAGCAGCCGGGACGGACGGCATAGCAATCAGCCCCAGCATTTT.

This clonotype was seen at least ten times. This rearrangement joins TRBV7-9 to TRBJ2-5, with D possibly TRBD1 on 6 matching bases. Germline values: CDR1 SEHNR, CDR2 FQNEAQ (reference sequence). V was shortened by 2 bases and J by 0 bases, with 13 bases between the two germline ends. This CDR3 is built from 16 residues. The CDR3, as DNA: TGTGCCAGCAGCTTACAGGGGCCCTCTTACCAAGAGACCCAGTACTTC. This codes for CASSLQGPSYQETQYF.

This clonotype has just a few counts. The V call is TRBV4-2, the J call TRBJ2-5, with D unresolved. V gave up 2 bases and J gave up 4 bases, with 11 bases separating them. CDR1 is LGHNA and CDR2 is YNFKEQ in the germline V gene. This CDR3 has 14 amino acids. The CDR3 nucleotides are TGTGCCAGCAGCCAAAAAGGATGGGGAGAGACCCAGTACTTC. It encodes CASSQKGWGETQYF.

CDR3 amino acids: CASSRQTTTDTQYF. The CDR3 DNA reads TGTGCCAGCAGCAGACAGACAACCACAGATACGCAGTATTTT. This sequence joins TRBV7-9 and TRBJ2-3, with D perhaps matching TRBD1 (5 bases). CDR3 length equals 14 residues. In germline, CDR1 is SEHNR, CDR2 FQNEAQ (reference sequence). The ends were cut back, 5 bases at V and 2 bases at J, with 11 bases in the middle.

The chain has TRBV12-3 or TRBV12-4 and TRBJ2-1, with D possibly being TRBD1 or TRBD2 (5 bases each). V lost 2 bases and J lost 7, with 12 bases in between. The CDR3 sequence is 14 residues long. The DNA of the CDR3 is TGTGCCAGCAGTTTAAACCTAGCAGGGAATGAGCAGTTCTTC. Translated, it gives CASSLNLAGNEQFF.

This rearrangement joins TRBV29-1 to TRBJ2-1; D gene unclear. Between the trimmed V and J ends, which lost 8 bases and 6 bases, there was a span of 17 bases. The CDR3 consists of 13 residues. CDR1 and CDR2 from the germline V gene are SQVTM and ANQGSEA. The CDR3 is CSLGQNPRNEQFF. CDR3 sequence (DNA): TGCAGCTTGGGCCAAAACCCTCGCAATGAGCAGTTCTTC.

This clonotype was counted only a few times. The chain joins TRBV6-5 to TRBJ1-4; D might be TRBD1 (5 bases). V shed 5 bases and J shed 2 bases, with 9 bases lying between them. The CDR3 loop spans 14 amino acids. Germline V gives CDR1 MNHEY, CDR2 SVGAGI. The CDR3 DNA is TGTGCCAGCAGTCGGGGGAGGACTAATGAAAAACTGTTTTTT. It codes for CASSRGRTNEKLFF.

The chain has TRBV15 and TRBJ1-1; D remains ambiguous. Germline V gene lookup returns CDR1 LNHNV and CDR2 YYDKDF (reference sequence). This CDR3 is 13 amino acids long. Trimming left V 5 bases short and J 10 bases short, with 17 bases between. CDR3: CATSDRDGSAAFF. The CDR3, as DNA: TGTGCCACCAGCGACCGGGATGGGTCGGCAGCTTTCTTT.

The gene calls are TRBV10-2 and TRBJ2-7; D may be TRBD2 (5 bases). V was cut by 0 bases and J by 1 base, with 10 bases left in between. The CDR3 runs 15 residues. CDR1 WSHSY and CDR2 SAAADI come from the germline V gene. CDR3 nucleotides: TGCGCCAGCAGTGAGTCGCGGCTAGCTTCCTACGAGCAGTACTTC. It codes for CASSESRLASYEQYF.

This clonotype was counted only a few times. CDR3: CASSWGSGQPQHF. CDR3 sequence (DNA): TGTGCCAGCAGCTGGGGGTCGGGCCAGCCCCAGCATTTT. V is TRBV7-9 and J is TRBJ1-5; the D gene is possibly TRBD1 (5 bases). Germline CDR1 SEHNR, CDR2 FQNEAQ (reference sequence). The CDR3 length is 13 residues. Trimming stripped 4 bases from V and 7 bases from J, with 11 bases between. The full variable domain, completed using reference TRBV7-9 and TRBJ1-5, is DTGVSQNPRHKITKRGQNVTFRCDPISEHNRLYWYRQTLGQGPEFLTYFQNEAQLEKSRLLSDRFSAERPKGSFSTLEIQRTEQGDSAMYLCASSWGSGQPQHFGDGTRLSIL.

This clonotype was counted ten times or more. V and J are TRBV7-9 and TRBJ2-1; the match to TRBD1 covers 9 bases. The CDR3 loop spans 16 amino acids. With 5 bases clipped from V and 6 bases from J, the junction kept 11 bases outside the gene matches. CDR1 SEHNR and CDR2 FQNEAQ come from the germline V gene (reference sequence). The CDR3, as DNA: TGTGCCAGCAGCCCTCTACAGGGGGCGCAAATCAATGAGCAGTTCTTC. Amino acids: CASSPLQGAQINEQFF.

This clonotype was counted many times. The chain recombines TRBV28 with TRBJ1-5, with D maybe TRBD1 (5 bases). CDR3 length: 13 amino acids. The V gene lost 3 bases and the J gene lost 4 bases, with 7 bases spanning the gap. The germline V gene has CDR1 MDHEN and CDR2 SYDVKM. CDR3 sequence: CASSLQGNQPQHF. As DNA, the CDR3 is TGTGCCAGCAGTTTGCAGGGAAATCAGCCCCAGCATTTT.

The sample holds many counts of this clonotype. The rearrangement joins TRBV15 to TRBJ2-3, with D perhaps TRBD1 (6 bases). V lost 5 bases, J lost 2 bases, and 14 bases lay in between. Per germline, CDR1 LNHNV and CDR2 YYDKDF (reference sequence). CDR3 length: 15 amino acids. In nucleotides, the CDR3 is TGTGCCACCAGCCTTGGGGGCGGTTACACAGATACGCAGTATTTT. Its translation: CATSLGGGYTDTQYF. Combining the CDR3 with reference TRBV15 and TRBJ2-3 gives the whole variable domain DAMVIQNPRYQVTQFGKPVTLSCSQTLNHNVMYWYQQKSSQAPKLLFHYYDKDFNNEADTPDNFQSRRPNTSFCFLDIRSPGLGDTAMYLCATSLGGGYTDTQYFGPGTRLTVL.

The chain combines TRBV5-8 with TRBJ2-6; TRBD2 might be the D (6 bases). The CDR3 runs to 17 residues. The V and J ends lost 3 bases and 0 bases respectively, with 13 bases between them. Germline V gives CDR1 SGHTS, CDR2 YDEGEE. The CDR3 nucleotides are TGTGCCAGCAGCTCGGGGACTTTTTTCTCTGGGGCCAACGTCCTGACTTTC. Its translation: CASSSGTFFSGANVLTF.

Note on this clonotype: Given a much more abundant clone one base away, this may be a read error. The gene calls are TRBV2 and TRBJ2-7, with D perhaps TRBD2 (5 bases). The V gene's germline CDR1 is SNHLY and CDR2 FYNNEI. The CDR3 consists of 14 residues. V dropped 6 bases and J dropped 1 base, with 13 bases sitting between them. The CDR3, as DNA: TGTGCCAGCAGCCCTTGGAGGTGGTCCTACGAGCAGTACTTC. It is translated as CASSPWRWSYEQYF. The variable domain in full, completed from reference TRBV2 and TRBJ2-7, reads EPEVTQTPSHQVTQMGQEVILRCVPISNHLYFYWYRQILGQKVEFLVSFYNNEISEKSEIFDDQFSVERPDGSNFTLKIRSTKLEDSAMYFCASSPWRWSYEQYFGPGTRLTVT.

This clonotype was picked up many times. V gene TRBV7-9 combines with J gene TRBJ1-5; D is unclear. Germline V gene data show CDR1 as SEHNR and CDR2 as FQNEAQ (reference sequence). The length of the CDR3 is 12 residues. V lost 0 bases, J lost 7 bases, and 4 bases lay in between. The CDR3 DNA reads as TGTGCCAGCAGCTTAGCGGGGCAGCCCCAGCATTTT. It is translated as CASSLAGQPQHF.

The CDR3 sequence is CASSLMGLAETYTDTQYF. The CDR3 DNA reads as TGTGCCAGCAGCTTAATGGGCTTAGCGGAGACTTACACAGATACGCAGTATTTT. The chain has TRBV7-2 and TRBJ2-3; D is perhaps TRBD2 (6 bases). Germline V gene data show CDR1 as SGHTA and CDR2 as FQGNSA. The length of the CDR3 is 18 residues. The ends were cut back, 2 bases at V and 2 bases at J, with 20 bases in the middle.

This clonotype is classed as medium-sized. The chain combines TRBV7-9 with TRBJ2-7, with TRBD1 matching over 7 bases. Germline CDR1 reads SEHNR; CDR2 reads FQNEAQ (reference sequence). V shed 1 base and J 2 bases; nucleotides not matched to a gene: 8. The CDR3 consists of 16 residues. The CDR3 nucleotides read TGTGCCAGCAGCTTAGAGTTCTCGGGACAGCCCTACGAGCAGTACTTC. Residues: CASSLEFSGQPYEQYF.

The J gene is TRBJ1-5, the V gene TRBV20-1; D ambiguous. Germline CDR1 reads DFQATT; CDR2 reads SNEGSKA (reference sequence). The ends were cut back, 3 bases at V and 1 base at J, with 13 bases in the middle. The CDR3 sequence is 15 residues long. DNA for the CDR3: TGCAGTGCTAGGATGGTTCAGGACAGCAATCAGCCCCAGCATTTT. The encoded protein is CSARMVQDSNQPQHF.

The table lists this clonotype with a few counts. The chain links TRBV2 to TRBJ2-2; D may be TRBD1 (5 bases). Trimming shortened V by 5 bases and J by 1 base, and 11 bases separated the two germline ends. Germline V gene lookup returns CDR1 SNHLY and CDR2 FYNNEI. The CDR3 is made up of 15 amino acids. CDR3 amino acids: CASSQGFENTGELFF. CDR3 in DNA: TGTGCCAGCAGTCAGGGATTTGAGAACACCGGGGAGCTGTTTTTT.

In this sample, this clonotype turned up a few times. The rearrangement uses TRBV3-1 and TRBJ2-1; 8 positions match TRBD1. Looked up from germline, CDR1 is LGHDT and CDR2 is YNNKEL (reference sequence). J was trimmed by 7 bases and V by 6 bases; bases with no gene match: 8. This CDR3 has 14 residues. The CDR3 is CASSTTGGSNEQFF. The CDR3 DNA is TGTGCCAGCAGTACCACAGGGGGATCGAATGAGCAGTTCTTC.

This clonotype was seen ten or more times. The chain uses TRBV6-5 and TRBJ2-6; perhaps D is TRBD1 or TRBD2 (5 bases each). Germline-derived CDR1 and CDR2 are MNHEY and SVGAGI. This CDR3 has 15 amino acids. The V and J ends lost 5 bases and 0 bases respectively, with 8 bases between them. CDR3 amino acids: CASSRDGSGANVLTF. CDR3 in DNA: TGTGCCAGCAGTCGGGACGGCTCTGGGGCCAACGTCCTGACTTTC.

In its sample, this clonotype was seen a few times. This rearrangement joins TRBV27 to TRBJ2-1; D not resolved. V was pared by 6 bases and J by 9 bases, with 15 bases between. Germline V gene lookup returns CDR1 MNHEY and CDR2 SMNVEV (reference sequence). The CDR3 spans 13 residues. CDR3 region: CASSLSSGGEQFF. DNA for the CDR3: TGTGCCAGCAGCCTTTCTTCGGGCGGTGAGCAGTTCTTC.

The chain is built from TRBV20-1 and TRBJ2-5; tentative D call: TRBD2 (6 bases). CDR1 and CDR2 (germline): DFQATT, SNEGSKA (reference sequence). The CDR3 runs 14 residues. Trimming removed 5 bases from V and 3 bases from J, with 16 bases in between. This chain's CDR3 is CSAQSSGYKETQYF. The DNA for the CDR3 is TGCAGTGCTCAGAGTAGCGGCTACAAAGAGACCCAGTACTTC.

The CDR3 sequence: CASTGTDTQYF. CDR3 bases: TGTGCCAGCACCGGCACAGATACGCAGTATTTT. The chain combines TRBV25-1 with TRBJ2-3; D uncertain. V gave up 7 bases and J gave up 1 base, with 3 bases separating them. Germline V gives CDR1 MGHDK, CDR2 SYGVNS. The CDR3 runs 11 residues.

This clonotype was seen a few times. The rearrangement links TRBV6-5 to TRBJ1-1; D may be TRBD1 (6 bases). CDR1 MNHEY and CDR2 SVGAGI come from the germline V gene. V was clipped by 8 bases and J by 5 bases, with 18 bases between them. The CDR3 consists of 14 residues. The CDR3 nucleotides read TGTGCCAGCGGTGGAAGGGGGACGAGGACTGAAGCTTTCTTT. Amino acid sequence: CASGGRGTRTEAFF.

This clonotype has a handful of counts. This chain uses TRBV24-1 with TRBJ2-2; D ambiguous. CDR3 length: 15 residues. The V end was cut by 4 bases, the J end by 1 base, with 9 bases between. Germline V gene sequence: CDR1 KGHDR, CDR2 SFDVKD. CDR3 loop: CATSDYTRNTGELFF. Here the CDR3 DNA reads TGTGCCACCAGTGACTACACAAGGAACACCGGGGAGCTGTTTTTT.

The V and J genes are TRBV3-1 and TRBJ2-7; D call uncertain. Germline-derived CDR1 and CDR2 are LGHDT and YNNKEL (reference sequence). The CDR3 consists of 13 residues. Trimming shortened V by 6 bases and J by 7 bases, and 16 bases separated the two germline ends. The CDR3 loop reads CASSVGRAKEQYF. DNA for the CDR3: TGTGCCAGCAGTGTCGGACGGGCGAAGGAGCAGTACTTC.